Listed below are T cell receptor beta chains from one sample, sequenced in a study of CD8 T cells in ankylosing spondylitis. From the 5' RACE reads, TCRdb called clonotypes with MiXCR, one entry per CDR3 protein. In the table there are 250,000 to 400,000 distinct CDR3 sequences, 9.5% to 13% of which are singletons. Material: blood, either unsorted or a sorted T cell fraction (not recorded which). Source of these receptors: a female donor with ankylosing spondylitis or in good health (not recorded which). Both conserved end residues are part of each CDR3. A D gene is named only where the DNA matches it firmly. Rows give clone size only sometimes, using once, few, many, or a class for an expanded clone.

CATSDWTSGLREQFF TGTGCCACCAGTGATTGGACTAGCGGGTTGCGAGAGCAGTTCTTC TRBV24-1 many TRBD2 TRBJ2-1
CASSRTYTGELFF TGCGCCAGCAGCCGGACCTACACCGGGGAGCTGTTTTTT TRBV4-3 few NA TRBJ2-2
CASGTGLSDTQYF TGTGCCAGCGGGACAGGGTTGTCAGATACGCAGTATTTT TRBV7-9 many TRBD1 TRBJ2-3
CAISDSIRTRQETQYF TGTGCCATCAGTGACTCTATCAGGACTCGGCAAGAGACCCAGTACTTC TRBV10-3 many NA TRBJ2-5
CGGGRGYNQPQHF TGCGGCGGGGGGCGAGGGTATAATCAGCCCCAGCATTTT TRBV20-1 NA NA TRBJ1-5
CSVDCQGARLAPLHF TGCAGCGTTGATTGCCAGGGGGCGCGGTTGGCACCCCTCCACTTT TRBV29-1 NA TRBD1 TRBJ1-6
CASSTTWGGNTGELFF TGTGCCAGCAGTACCACGTGGGGCGGGAACACCGGGGAGCTGTTTTTT TRBV12-3/TRBV12-4 many NA TRBJ2-2
CASSPPGSDTQYF TGTGCCAGCAGCCCTCCCGGGAGTGATACGCAGTATTTT TRBV7-2 few NA TRBJ2-3
CASSWAWGANYNEQFF TGTGCCAGCAGCTGGGCGTGGGGGGCCAACTACAATGAGCAGTTCTTC TRBV5-6 few NA TRBJ2-1
CSARQGLGTEAFF TGCAGTGCGCGACAGGGACTCGGCACTGAAGCTTTCTTT TRBV20-1 many TRBD1 TRBJ1-1
CASRYSYEQYF TGTGCCAGCAGGTACTCCTACGAGCAGTACTTC TRBV6-6 many NA TRBJ2-7
CASSPWYRTGTAKNIQYF TGTGCCAGCAGCCCCTGGTATCGGACAGGGACCGCCAAAAACATTCAGTACTTC TRBV11-2 many TRBD1 TRBJ2-4
CASSEWSGPLGYQETQYF TGTGCCAGCAGTGAGTGGTCGGGGCCTCTCGGCTACCAAGAGACCCAGTACTTC TRBV25-1 NA NA TRBJ2-5
CASSSRTRRQETQYF TGTGCCAGCAGCTCCCGGACTAGACGTCAAGAGACCCAGTACTTC TRBV11-2 NA TRBD2 TRBJ2-5
CAIRTTSGRASVDEQFF TGTGCCATCAGGACGACTAGCGGGAGGGCATCGGTGGATGAGCAGTTCTTC TRBV10-3 NA TRBD2 TRBJ2-1
CASSQTSGADNEQFF TGCGCCAGCAGCCAGACTAGCGGGGCCGACAATGAGCAGTTCTTC TRBV4-3 many TRBD2 TRBJ2-1
CASSAWGGLNEKLFF TGTGCCAGCAGCGCCTGGGGGGGACTTAATGAAAAACTGTTTTTT TRBV21-1 NA NA TRBJ1-4
CATSRGSSRNEQFF TGTGCCACCAGCAGAGGTTCATCCCGCAATGAGCAGTTCTTC TRBV15 few NA TRBJ2-1
CSARPRVGGLYNEQFF TGCAGTGCTAGGCCCAGAGTGGGGGGACTTTACAATGAGCAGTTCTTC TRBV20-1 many NA TRBJ2-1